The 30 T cell receptor beta chains given below trace back to one sample, sequenced in a study of CD8+ T cells in alopecia areata. Sequencing templates came from extracted RNA that was reverse transcribed into cDNA. Profiling relied on immunoSEQ multiplex PCR, and the TCRdb table lists in-frame clones only, not all of them. The sample lists about 200,000 clones, about 61% occurring once. The sample consisted of CD8+ T cells sorted from blood. The receptors were gathered from a human donor in good health.

This clone is a singleton in its sample. The rearrangement links TRBV30 to TRBJ1-1, with 9 bases lining up with TRBD1. The CDR3 totals 15 residues. Germline V gives CDR1 GTSNPN, CDR2 SVGIG (reference sequence). After removal of 4 bases from V and 4 bases from J, the junction contained 10 bases not matched to a gene. Written as DNA, the CDR3 is TGTGCCTGGACCTCAGGGACAGGGTTTTCCACTGAAGCTTTCTTT. Amino acids: CAWTSGTGFSTEAFF.

This sequence joins TRBV9 and TRBJ2-1; D unclear. V gave up 5 bases and J gave up 10 bases, with 10 bases separating them. CDR1 and CDR2 from the germline V gene are SGDLS and YYNGEE. This CDR3 contains 11 residues. CDR3 loop: CASSAGNEQFF. For the CDR3, the DNA is TGTGCCAGCAGTGCTGGTAACGAGCAGTTCTTC. Full variable domain (outside the CDR3, taken from reference TRBV9 and TRBJ2-1): DSGVTQTPKHLITATGQRVTLRCSPRSGDLSVYWYQQSLDQGLQFLIQYYNGEERAKGNILERFSAQQFPDLHSELNLSSLELGDSALYFCASSAGNEQFFGPGTRLTVL.

The chain has TRBV2 and TRBJ2-3, with unresolved D. Germline-derived CDR1 and CDR2 are SNHLY and FYNNEI. The V gene lost 1 base and the J gene lost 0 bases, with 14 bases spanning the gap. CDR3 length equals 17 residues. The CDR3 DNA is TGTGCCAGCAGTGAAGGGGCGGCCCGGCCTAGCACAGATACGCAGTATTTT. Translated: CASSEGAARPSTDTQYF.

This clone occurred a few times. This chain connects TRBV4-1 to TRBJ2-1, with D perhaps matching TRBD1 (6 bases). Germline-derived CDR1 and CDR2 are MGHRA and YSYEKL. The CDR3 runs 13 residues. Trimming stripped 1 base from V and 9 bases from J, with 10 bases between. CDR3 coding DNA: TGCGCCAGCAGCCAAGGAAGGGGGTTTGAGCAGTTCTTC. Translating it yields CASSQGRGFEQFF.

This sequence joins TRBV5-4 and TRBJ2-2; tentatively, D is TRBD2 (6 bases). Per the germline V gene, CDR1 is SGHNT and CDR2 is YYREEE (reference sequence). The ends were cut back, 8 bases at V and 5 bases at J, with 16 bases in the middle. CDR3 length: 14 amino acids. CDR3 coding DNA: TGTGCCAGTCACCCGGGGGTTGCTACCGGGGAGCTGTTTTTT. Its translation: CASHPGVATGELFF.

V gene TRBV29-1 combines with J gene TRBJ2-3, with D possibly matching TRBD1 (5 bases). The CDR3 covers 13 residues. The ends were cut back, 3 bases at V and 2 bases at J, with 9 bases in the middle. Germline V gives CDR1 SQVTM, CDR2 ANQGSEA. CDR3 bases: TGCAGCGTTGAGGCAGGACACACAGATACGCAGTATTTT. Translated: CSVEAGHTDTQYF.

The genes are TRBV4-1 and TRBJ2-2, with D unclear. The V end was cut by 1 base, the J end by 6 bases, with 9 bases between. The CDR3 extends over 14 amino acids. CDR1 and CDR2 from the germline V gene are MGHRA and YSYEKL. The CDR3 DNA reads as TGCGCCAGCAGCCAAGGAAGATCCCCCGGGGAGCTGTTTTTT. Protein product: CASSQGRSPGELFF.

In DNA, the CDR3 is TGTGCCAGCAGCCCCCAGTGGGTGGATGGTACGCAGTATTTT. It specifies CASSPQWVDGTQYF. The rearrangement uses TRBV7-9 and TRBJ2-3; no definite D call. CDR3 size: 14 residues. In germline, CDR1 is SEHNR, CDR2 FQNEAQ (reference sequence). V was clipped by 5 bases and J by 8 bases, with 17 bases between them.

The chain employs TRBV15 and TRBJ1-2; 8 positions match TRBD1. From germline, CDR1 is LNHNV and CDR2 YYDKDF (reference sequence). V trimming: 4 bases; J trimming: 3 bases; junction bases outside the gene matches: 7. The CDR3 spans 15 residues. The CDR3 sequence is CATSTRDRLDYGYTF. CDR3 nucleotides: TGTGCCACCAGCACCCGGGACAGGCTTGACTATGGCTACACCTTC.

The chain employs TRBV9 and TRBJ2-7; 9 nucleotides line up with TRBD1. The CDR3 is 14 residues long. Losses at the gene ends were 0 bases for V and 3 bases for J; bases not matched to a gene: 1. Looked up from germline, CDR1 is SGDLS and CDR2 is YYNGEE. Here the CDR3 reads CASSVETGGYEQYF. CDR3 bases: TGTGCCAGCAGCGTAGAGACAGGGGGCTACGAGCAGTACTTC.

The gene calls are TRBV29-1 and TRBJ1-1; D not certain. CDR3 size: 13 residues. V lost 7 bases and J lost 5, with 17 bases in between. Germline assignment: CDR1 SQVTM and CDR2 ANQGSEA. CDR3 bases: TGCAGCGCGACCCTCGGAGGCGTGACTGAAGCTTTCTTT. It yields the protein CSATLGGVTEAFF.

The V and J genes are TRBV7-9 and TRBJ1-2, with 8 bases fitting TRBD1. The V gene's germline CDR1 is SEHNR and CDR2 FQNEAQ (reference sequence). With V trimmed by 5 bases and J by 4 bases, 9 bases remained unmatched. CDR3 length equals 15 residues. The CDR3 sequence: CASSRGAGQVYGYTF. In DNA, the CDR3 is TGTGCCAGCAGCCGAGGAGCGGGACAGGTCTATGGCTACACCTTC.

CDR3: CASSLGGLGQPQHF. The DNA for the CDR3 is TGTGCCAGCAGCTTAGGAGGATTAGGTCAGCCCCAGCATTTT. This chain connects TRBV5-6 to TRBJ1-5; D unresolved. CDR1 SGHDT and CDR2 YYEEEE come from the germline V gene. V was pared by 2 bases and J by 6 bases, with 12 bases between. CDR3 length: 14 amino acids.

The chain joins TRBV5-6 to TRBJ2-3; TRBD1 might be the D (5 bases). Between the trimmed V and J ends, which lost 4 bases and 0 bases, there was a span of 15 bases. The germline V gene has CDR1 SGHDT and CDR2 YYEEEE. The CDR3 contains 16 residues. CDR3 sequence (DNA): TGTGCCAGCAGCCTAGAAGGGGCATCTAGCACAGATACGCAGTATTTT. This encodes CASSLEGASSTDTQYF.

The chain uses TRBV11-2 and TRBJ1-1; 8 positions match TRBD1. Germline CDR1 reads SGHAT; CDR2 reads FQNNGV. Trimming removed 3 bases from V and 0 bases from J; junction bases left unmatched: 6. There are 16 residues in the CDR3. This chain's CDR3 is CASSFAGGLMNTEAFF. Written as DNA, the CDR3 is TGTGCCAGCAGCTTTGCAGGGGGCTTAATGAACACTGAAGCTTTCTTT.

CDR3 nucleotides: TGTGCCAGCAGGATGGTTCTAGCGGCCTACAATGAGCAGTTCTTC. Translation gives CASRMVLAAYNEQFF. The chain links TRBV2 to TRBJ2-1, with TRBD2 matching 7 bases. V lost 6 bases and J lost 2; bases outside the gene matches: 7. The CDR3 is 15 residues long. CDR1 and CDR2 from the germline V gene are SNHLY and FYNNEI.

The chain links TRBV7-6 to TRBJ2-7, with D perhaps TRBD1 or TRBD2 (6 bases each). The CDR3 spans 15 residues. Germline CDR1 SGHVS, CDR2 FNYEAQ. The V end was cut by 4 bases, the J end by 3 bases, with 16 bases between. CDR3 residues: CASSSGGGPHYEQYF. CDR3 nucleotide sequence: TGTGCCAGCAGCTCAGGTGGGGGGCCTCACTACGAGCAGTACTTC.

The rearrangement uses TRBV5-6 and TRBJ1-1; D is undetermined. There are 15 residues in the CDR3. Germline lookup yields CDR1 SGHDT and CDR2 YYEEEE. V lost 4 bases, J lost 1 base, and 14 bases lay in between. The CDR3 protein is CASSLLPAGNTEAFF. The CDR3 bases are TGTGCCAGCAGCCTACTACCGGCGGGGAACACTGAAGCTTTCTTT. Supplemented by reference TRBV5-6 and TRBJ1-1, the full variable domain reads DAGVTQSPTHLIKTRGQQVTLRCSPKSGHDTVSWYQQALGQGPQFIFQYYEEEERQRGNFPDRFSGHQFPNYSSELNVNALLLGDSALYLCASSLLPAGNTEAFFGQGTRLTVV.

The genes are TRBV6-5 and TRBJ2-3, with a weak D call TRBD2 (7 bases). The CDR3 covers 16 residues. V was clipped by 0 bases and J by 3 bases, with 13 bases between them. Germline assignment: CDR1 MNHEY and CDR2 SVGAGI. Written as DNA, the CDR3 is TGTGCCAGCAGTTACTCGGGGGGGCCGCGGACAGATACGCAGTATTTT. Translation gives CASSYSGGPRTDTQYF.

This clone was picked up a small number of times. This chain joins TRBV23-1 and TRBJ2-1; D not resolved. TRBV23-1 is noted as an ORF with a role that remains uncertain. The CDR3 is 11 residues long. V lost 7 bases, J lost 7 bases, and 8 bases lay in between. CDR3 DNA: TGCGCCAGCACTCTTTGGAATGAGCAGTTCTTC. Translated: CASTLWNEQFF.

This sequence joins TRBV29-1 and TRBJ2-1; D might be TRBD2 (7 bases). CDR3 length: 14 amino acids. CDR1 is SQVTM and CDR2 is ANQGSEA in the germline V gene. Trimming cost V 8 bases and J 4 bases, with 18 bases left between them. In DNA form, the CDR3 reads TGCAGCTCTATCGGGGGGCCCGGGTACAATGAGCAGTTCTTC. Its translation is CSSIGGPGYNEQFF.

This chain connects TRBV29-1 to TRBJ2-2; the match to TRBD2 covers 10 bases. This CDR3 has 14 residues. CDR1 is SQVTM and CDR2 is ANQGSEA in the germline V gene. Trimming removed 7 bases from V and 7 bases from J; junction bases left unmatched: 9. The CDR3 bases are TGCAGCGCGCCAGCGGGGGGGCCAGGCGGGGAGCTGTTTTTT. As protein: CSAPAGGPGGELFF.

The chain is built from TRBV7-2 and TRBJ2-3, with 7 bases that match TRBD1. Looked up from germline, CDR1 is SGHTA and CDR2 is FQGNSA. CDR3 size: 15 residues. The J segment lost 4 bases and the V segment lost 1 base, leaving 5 bases of the junction unmatched. CDR3 region: CASSLGSGGPDTQYF. Written as DNA, the CDR3 is TGTGCCAGCAGCTTAGGCTCAGGGGGTCCAGATACGCAGTATTTT.

V gene TRBV7-2 combines with J gene TRBJ2-5, with TRBD1 identical over 9 bases. CDR1 SGHTA and CDR2 FQGNSA come from the germline V gene. J gave up 5 bases and V 1 base, and 11 bases lay outside the gene matches. This CDR3 is 17 amino acids long. The CDR3 spells CASSLEGQGLAWETQYF. DNA of the CDR3: TGTGCCAGCAGCTTAGAAGGACAGGGGCTCGCTTGGGAGACCCAGTACTTC.

The CDR3: CSVQGTGALYGYTF. The CDR3 DNA is TGCAGCGTACAAGGGACAGGGGCTCTCTATGGCTACACCTTC. The chain carries TRBV29-1 and TRBJ1-2, with 10 bases aligning to TRBD1. There are 14 residues in the CDR3. The junction had 8 bases not matched to a gene; V was cut back by 6 bases and J by 4 bases. Germline V CDR1 and CDR2: SQVTM, ANQGSEA.

This chain links TRBV27 with TRBJ1-1; D unresolved. Germline loops: CDR1 MNHEY, CDR2 SMNVEV (reference sequence). Trimming removed 6 bases at V and 1 base at J, with 6 bases between. CDR3 length: 12 amino acids. The CDR3 DNA reads as TGTGCCAGCAGCGCTACGAACACTGAAGCTTTCTTT. Its protein is CASSATNTEAFF.

V is TRBV2 and J is TRBJ2-1; 8 bases are a match to TRBD1. The CDR3 is 13 residues long. The germline CDR1 and CDR2 sequences are SNHLY and FYNNEI. J lost 7 bases, V lost 3 bases, and 2 bases had no gene match. DNA for the CDR3: TGTGCCAGCAGTGATTACAGGGGGAATGAGCAGTTCTTC. Translating it yields CASSDYRGNEQFF. Full variable domain (rest looked up from reference TRBV2 and TRBJ2-1): EPEVTQTPSHQVTQMGQEVILRCVPISNHLYFYWYRQILGQKVEFLVSFYNNEISEKSEIFDDQFSVERPDGSNFTLKIRSTKLEDSAMYFCASSDYRGNEQFFGPGTRLTVL.

This clone has a handful of counts. The rearrangement joins TRBV7-9 to TRBJ1-1; possibly TRBD1 for D (6 bases). Trimming removed 5 bases from V and 0 bases from J, with 13 bases in between. Germline CDR1 reads SEHNR; CDR2 reads FQNEAQ (reference sequence). The CDR3 is made up of 15 amino acids. CDR3 bases: TGTGCCAGCAGCCAACTGACAGGACTGAACACTGAAGCTTTCTTT. It yields the protein CASSQLTGLNTEAFF.

The chain has TRBV29-1 and TRBJ1-1; no firm D call. Trimming left V 3 bases short and J 4 bases short, with 15 bases between. This CDR3 contains 14 residues. CDR1 and CDR2 (germline): SQVTM, ANQGSEA. As DNA, the CDR3 is TGCAGCGTTGACAACCTTGCAGGAAGCACTGAAGCTTTCTTT. Encoded protein: CSVDNLAGSTEAFF.

This chain joins TRBV19 and TRBJ1-1; D is unresolved. The CDR3 spans 13 residues. Trimming stripped 4 bases from V and 4 bases from J, with 10 bases between. Germline lookup yields CDR1 LNHDA and CDR2 SQIVND (reference sequence). The CDR3 loop reads CASSRAFGTEAFF. The DNA of the CDR3 is TGTGCCAGTAGTAGAGCGTTCGGCACTGAAGCTTTCTTT.